These 28 T cell receptor beta chains came from one sample sequenced in a study of OX40 agonist ivuxolimab in advanced cancers. The method behind the library was the immunoSEQ multiplex PCR assay. The clones in this table, taken by TCRdb from immuneACCESS, are in-frame only. Not every clone is retained; where verified, under half of the shortfall comes from an unresolved V gene, and the cause of the rest is unknown. A total of over 60,000 clones appear in this sample, roughly nine tenths of them only once. The ten largest clones represent 2% of the sample. Sample: CD4+ or CD8+ T cells sorted from blood, taken in a trial of the OX40 agonist ivuxolimab. These receptor sequences come from an adult with an advanced solid tumor such as melanoma, head and neck, liver or kidney cancer.

The rearrangement uses TRBV5-1 and TRBJ1-1; maybe TRBD1 (6 bases). The germline V gene has CDR1 SGHRS and CDR2 YFSETQ. The CDR3 covers 15 residues. The V end lost 0 bases, the J end lost 4 bases, and 13 bases lay between the germline ends. The CDR3 sequence is CASSLVLGAGTEAFF. The CDR3 DNA reads as TGCGCCAGCAGCTTGGTCTTGGGGGCAGGCACTGAAGCTTTCTTT. Variable domain in full (rest from reference TRBV5-1 and TRBJ1-1): KAGVTQTPRYLIKTRGQQVTLSCSPISGHRSVSWYQQTPGQGLQFLFEYFSETQRNKGNFPGRFSGRQFSNSRSEMNVSTLELGDSALYLCASSLVLGAGTEAFFGQGTRLTVV.

This rearrangement joins TRBV11-3 to TRBJ1-2, with D hard to call. The CDR3 loop spans 14 amino acids. CDR1 SGHNT and CDR2 YENEEA come from the germline V gene. The V gene lost 5 bases and the J gene lost 5 bases, with 15 bases spanning the gap. CDR3 DNA: TGTGCCAGCAGCATAGCCCCGACCCCGTATGGCTACACCTTC. Translating gives CASSIAPTPYGYTF.

The rearrangement links TRBV10-3 to TRBJ1-1; tentatively, D is TRBD1 (6 bases). CDR1 is ENHRY, CDR2 SYGVKD, per germline. The length of the CDR3 is 13 residues. V dropped 11 bases and J dropped 5 bases, with 18 bases sitting between them. The CDR3 loop reads CASLSRGNTEAFF. The CDR3 DNA is TGTGCCTCACTAAGCAGGGGTAATACTGAAGCTTTCTTT.

The rearrangement links TRBV7-2 to TRBJ2-3, with TRBD1 matching over 8 bases. The J segment lost 6 bases and the V segment lost 3 bases, leaving 5 bases of the junction unmatched. CDR3 length: 14 amino acids. CDR1 SGHTA and CDR2 FQGNSA come from the germline V gene. CDR3 loop: CASSFLGQVDTQYF. The CDR3 DNA sequence: TGTGCCAGCAGCTTTCTGGGACAGGTGGATACGCAGTATTTT.

This clone was counted once. This chain links TRBV6-5 with TRBJ1-5; D not resolved. The V and J ends lost 6 bases and 3 bases respectively, with 9 bases between them. The CDR3 is made up of 13 amino acids. Germline lookup yields CDR1 MNHEY and CDR2 SVGAGI. The CDR3 DNA reads as TGTGCCAGCAGACCCGGAGCCAATCAGCCCCAGCATTTT. Protein: CASRPGANQPQHF.

V gene TRBV4-2 combines with J gene TRBJ2-1; TRBD2 matches at 8 bases. V was clipped by 0 bases and J by 0 bases; unmatched bases: 7. The CDR3 spans 18 residues. Germline CDR1 reads LGHNA; CDR2 reads YNFKEQ. CDR3 loop: CASSQDLSGGISYNEQFF. CDR3 nucleotide sequence: TGTGCCAGCAGCCAAGATCTCAGCGGGGGAATCTCCTACAATGAGCAGTTCTTC.

The genes are TRBV19 and TRBJ2-5; the D call may be TRBD1 or TRBD2 (6 bases each). Trimming removed 6 bases from V and 7 bases from J, with 24 bases in between. The germline gives CDR1 LNHDA, CDR2 SQIVND (reference sequence). This CDR3 spans 16 amino acids. In nucleotides, the CDR3 is TGTGCCAGTAGCCCGGCTAGGGGGGCTAGCATCGGGACCCAGTACTTC. It codes for CASSPARGASIGTQYF. The full variable domain, rest sourced from reference TRBV19 and TRBJ2-5, is DGGITQSPKYLFRKEGQNVTLSCEQNLNHDAMYWYRQDPGQGLRLIYYSQIVNDFQKGDIAEGYSVSREKKESFPLTVTSAQKNPTAFYLCASSPARGASIGTQYFGPGTRLLVL.

The CDR3 bases are TGTGCCAGCAGCTTATGGAGAAACGAGCAGTACTTC. It encodes CASSLWRNEQYF. V usage is TRBV7-2 and J usage is TRBJ2-7; D uncertain. The V and J ends lost 2 bases and 5 bases respectively, with 7 bases between them. The V gene's germline CDR1 is SGHTA and CDR2 FQGNSA. The CDR3 loop spans 12 amino acids.

The V gene is TRBV10-3, the J gene TRBJ2-5; D call uncertain. Germline CDR1 is ENHRY and CDR2 is SYGVKD. The CDR3 is made up of 14 amino acids. Trimming took 0 bases from V and 5 from J, leaving 10 bases between them. The CDR3 reads CAISESLGRETQYF. CDR3 DNA sequence: TGTGCCATCAGTGAGTCTCTGGGTAGGGAGACCCAGTACTTC.

This clone appeared a single time. J is TRBJ2-5 and V is TRBV9, with unresolved D. CDR1 and CDR2 (germline): SGDLS, YYNGEE. V was trimmed by 0 bases and J by 5 bases, leaving 8 bases between them. This CDR3 comprises 13 residues. CDR3 sequence: CASSVGLIETQYF. CDR3 sequence (DNA): TGTGCCAGCAGCGTAGGGCTTATTGAGACCCAGTACTTC.

The chain joins TRBV6-6 to TRBJ1-5; D ambiguous. V was clipped by 6 bases and J by 2 bases, with 2 bases between them. The length of the CDR3 is 11 residues. Germline lookup yields CDR1 MNHNY and CDR2 SVGAGI (reference sequence). CDR3 protein: CASRGNQPQHF. CDR3 sequence (DNA): TGTGCCAGCAGGGGCAATCAGCCCCAGCATTTT.

This clone was seen a handful of times. The chain is built from TRBV29-1 and TRBJ1-1; 7 bases match TRBD1. The CDR3 contains 14 residues. V lost 7 bases, J lost 1 base, and 9 bases stayed unmatched. Germline CDR1 and CDR2: SQVTM and ANQGSEA. This CDR3 is CSGLTGTANTEAFF. The CDR3 DNA reads as TGCAGCGGTTTAACCGGGACAGCGAACACTGAAGCTTTCTTT.

The chain carries TRBV6-1 and TRBJ1-5; tentative D call: TRBD1 (6 bases). Trimming left V 5 bases short and J 4 bases short, with 12 bases between. The length of the CDR3 is 14 residues. Germline V gene data show CDR1 as MNHNS and CDR2 as SASEGT. Written as DNA, the CDR3 is TGTGCCAGCAGTCCTCAACAGGGTAATCAGCCCCAGCATTTT. The encoded protein is CASSPQQGNQPQHF.

This chain connects TRBV11-3 to TRBJ2-3; D call uncertain. The germline V gene has CDR1 SGHNT and CDR2 YENEEA. Trimming removed 5 bases from V and 2 bases from J, with 8 bases in between. This CDR3 has 13 amino acids. The CDR3 sequence is CASSLVSTDTQYF. CDR3 nucleotides: TGTGCCAGCAGCCTTGTCTCCACAGATACGCAGTATTTT.

The chain joins TRBV5-1 to TRBJ1-1, with TRBD1 identical over 8 bases. V was pared by 4 bases and J by 0 bases, with 5 bases of the junction left unmatched. Germline V lookup: CDR1 SGHRS, CDR2 YFSETQ. This CDR3 is 15 amino acids long. The CDR3 loop is CASSLEGQVNTEAFF. In DNA form, the CDR3 reads TGCGCCAGCAGCCTGGAGGGACAGGTGAACACTGAAGCTTTCTTT.

This clone occurred a few times. The genes are TRBV5-1 and TRBJ2-3, with 9 nucleotides matching TRBD2. The germline V gene encodes CDR1 SGHRS and CDR2 YFSETQ. The CDR3 is 16 residues long. Unmatched junction bases numbered 7, after V lost 4 bases and J lost 1 base. CDR3 coding DNA: TGCGCCAGCAGCCTTCGGTCTAGCGGGGGCACAGATACGCAGTATTTT. Protein: CASSLRSSGGTDTQYF.

The J gene is TRBJ2-1, the V gene TRBV29-1; 7 bases agree with TRBD1. Germline lookup yields CDR1 SQVTM and CDR2 ANQGSEA. The CDR3 consists of 13 residues. The V gene end was trimmed by 5 bases and the J gene end by 12 bases; junction bases not matched to a gene: 13. CDR3 in DNA: TGCAGCGTTACGGGACAGCCCCTAGTTGGGCAGTTCTTC. Amino acid sequence: CSVTGQPLVGQFF.

The chain carries TRBV7-9 and TRBJ1-1; D ambiguous. Germline V gene data show CDR1 as SEHNR and CDR2 as FQNEAQ (reference sequence). The CDR3 runs 12 residues. Trimming removed 5 bases from V and 1 base from J, with 5 bases in between. CDR3 residues: CASSRPNTEAFF. The DNA for the CDR3 is TGTGCCAGCAGCAGACCGAACACTGAAGCTTTCTTT.

The chain has TRBV7-6 and TRBJ1-3; D is uncertain. CDR3 length equals 15 residues. V dropped 5 bases and J dropped 0 bases, with 11 bases sitting between them. Germline V gene sequence: CDR1 SGHVS, CDR2 FNYEAQ. CDR3 sequence reads: CASSVGDNSGNTIYF. The CDR3 nucleotides are TGTGCCAGCAGCGTTGGTGATAACTCTGGAAACACCATATATTTT.

With respect to this clone: An end of the junction does not agree with germline; a read error may underlie this. The J gene is TRBJ2-3, the V gene TRBV28; D is undetermined. The CDR3 consists of 12 residues. Germline lookup yields CDR1 MDHEN and CDR2 SYDVKM. The CDR3 bases are TGTGCCAGCAGGTCCCCCACAGATATGCAGTATTTT. It encodes CASRSPTDMQYF.

This chain joins TRBV6-5 and TRBJ1-1; D gene ambiguous. The V end lost 6 bases, the J end lost 3 bases, and 11 bases lay between the germline ends. The CDR3 sequence is 13 residues long. Germline V gene sequence: CDR1 MNHEY, CDR2 SVGAGI. The DNA for the CDR3 is TGTGCCAGCAGAGGGCTCGGCGACACTGAAGCTTTCTTT. Its translation: CASRGLGDTEAFF.

V and J are TRBV6-5 and TRBJ1-2; TRBD1 matches 8 bases. The junction had 8 bases not matched to a gene; V was cut back by 0 bases and J by 8 bases. This CDR3 region has 15 residues. Germline V gene sequence: CDR1 MNHEY, CDR2 SVGAGI. CDR3 DNA sequence: TGTGCCAGCAGTTACTCTCAGGGGGCGCGGACAGGCTACACCTTC. It encodes CASSYSQGARTGYTF.

This chain connects TRBV5-1 to TRBJ1-6; 9 nucleotides align to TRBD1. Germline V gene lookup returns CDR1 SGHRS and CDR2 YFSETQ. CDR3 size: 14 residues. The junction had 4 bases not matched to a gene; V was cut back by 4 bases and J by 8 bases. This CDR3 reads CASSTRQGDSPLHF. Written as DNA, the CDR3 is TGCGCCAGCAGCACGAGACAGGGGGATTCACCCCTCCACTTT.

The V gene is TRBV7-3, the J gene TRBJ2-3, with 8 positions matching TRBD1. Germline V gene lookup returns CDR1 SGHTA and CDR2 FQGTGA. The CDR3 is 14 residues long. Trimming at V came to 7 bases and at J to 2 bases, leaving 5 bases not matched to a gene. CDR3 residues: CASTPTGATDTQYF. As DNA, the CDR3 is TGTGCCAGCACCCCGACAGGGGCCACAGATACGCAGTATTTT.

J is TRBJ2-7 and V is TRBV7-2; 7 bases fit TRBD1. Losses at the gene ends were 5 bases for V and 0 bases for J; bases not matched to a gene: 4. This CDR3 spans 14 amino acids. Per the germline V gene, CDR1 is SGHTA and CDR2 is FQGNSA. The CDR3 loop reads CASSRDRNSYEQYF. The CDR3 DNA reads TGTGCCAGCAGCCGGGACAGAAACTCCTACGAGCAGTACTTC.

The chain is built from TRBV25-1 and TRBJ1-5, with TRBD1 matching over 7 bases. This CDR3 is 15 amino acids long. J was trimmed by 1 base and V by 3 bases; bases with no gene match: 3. CDR1 is MGHDK and CDR2 is SYGVNS in the germline V gene. CDR3 coding DNA: TGTGCCAGCAGTGAGGACAGGAAAAGCAATCAGCCCCAGCATTTT. It encodes CASSEDRKSNQPQHF.

This clone was observed a handful of times. This sequence joins TRBV28 and TRBJ1-3; no clear D. Trimming pared 10 bases from V and 0 bases from J, leaving 10 bases between. CDR3 length: 13 amino acids. Per the germline V gene, CDR1 is MDHEN and CDR2 is SYDVKM. The CDR3 reads CAISSSSGNTIYF. CDR3 DNA: TGTGCCATTTCATCAAGCTCTGGAAACACCATATATTTT.

The chain combines TRBV25-1 with TRBJ2-3; D not certain. There are 16 residues in the CDR3. V lost 3 bases and J lost 3, with 16 bases in between. CDR1 is MGHDK, CDR2 SYGVNS, per germline. CDR3 nucleotide sequence: TGTGCCAGCAGTGAGACCTCACGGCGACAAACAGATACGCAGTATTTT. Translating gives CASSETSRRQTDTQYF.